Each of the 20 T cell receptor beta chains below was sequenced from the same sample in a study of lymphopenia after photon versus proton radiotherapy. Measured with immunoSEQ multiplex PCR; TCRdb has only the in-frame clones, and not every one. The sample consists of under 65,000 clones, roughly 83% of them appearing once. This specimen was peripheral blood, taken from a patient treated with proton-based radiotherapy. Receptors originate from a man aged 60-69 years with pancreatic cancer.

The rearrangement joins TRBV30 to TRBJ2-2; tentatively, D is TRBD1 or TRBD2 (5 bases each). The CDR3 covers 12 residues. The V end lost 2 bases, the J end lost 14 bases, and 15 bases lay between the germline ends. Per germline, CDR1 GTSNPN and CDR2 SVGIG (reference sequence). CDR3 nucleotides: TGTGCCTGGAGTCTAGGGCCAGGGAGCCTGTTTTTT. It encodes CAWSLGPGSLFF.

The rearrangement joins TRBV7-6 to TRBJ2-2; 9 nucleotides align to TRBD1. Germline values: CDR1 SGHVS, CDR2 FNYEAQ. The junction had 9 bases not matched to a gene; V was cut back by 6 bases and J by 7 bases. The CDR3 covers 15 residues. The CDR3 nucleotides are TGTGCCAGCAGACCTTACAGGGGGCAGGTCGGGGAGCTGTTTTTT. Translation: CASRPYRGQVGELFF.

In its sample, this clone ranks as medium-sized. The chain is built from TRBV19 and TRBJ2-1; TRBD2 agrees at 8 bases. The length of the CDR3 is 15 residues. Trimming removed 3 bases from V and 6 bases from J; junction bases left unmatched: 7. Per the germline V gene, CDR1 is LNHDA and CDR2 is SQIVND (reference sequence). The DNA of the CDR3 is TGTGCCAGTAGTATTGCACTAGCGGCGCCCAATGAGCAGTTCTTC. This translates into CASSIALAAPNEQFF.

This clone is labeled medium-sized. V gene TRBV4-1 combines with J gene TRBJ2-7; the D call may be TRBD1 or TRBD2 (5 bases each). CDR3 length: 13 amino acids. Trimming pared 0 bases from V and 9 bases from J, leaving 12 bases between. Germline V lookup: CDR1 MGHRA, CDR2 YSYEKL. Written as DNA, the CDR3 is TGCGCCAGCAGCCAAGACAATGGGGGATGGCAGTACTTC. Translation: CASSQDNGGWQYF.

J is TRBJ2-5 and V is TRBV10-2; 8 bases are shared with TRBD2. The CDR3 consists of 16 residues. Germline CDR1 and CDR2: WSHSY and SAAADI. Losses at the gene ends were 0 bases for V and 5 bases for J; bases not matched to a gene: 8. CDR3 amino acids: CASSESSAGAGETQYF. The CDR3 region has the DNA TGCGCCAGCAGTGAGTCCTCAGCGGGAGCAGGGGAGACCCAGTACTTC.

V and J are TRBV7-2 and TRBJ1-2; D is possibly TRBD1 (6 bases). The CDR3 is made up of 15 amino acids. The germline CDR1 and CDR2 sequences are SGHTA and FQGNSA. The V end lost 2 bases, the J end lost 6 bases, and 16 bases lay between the germline ends. The CDR3 bases are TGTGCCAGCAGCTTAATCAGGGGCGCGGGTAATGGCTACACCTTC. It translates to CASSLIRGAGNGYTF. The variable domain in full, with the rest retrieved from reference TRBV7-2 and TRBJ1-2, is GAGVSQSPSNKVTEKGKDVELRCDPISGHTALYWYRQSLGQGLEFLIYFQGNSAPDKSGLPSDRFSAERTGGSVSTLTIQRTQQEDSAVYLCASSLIRGAGNGYTFGSGTRLTVV.

The V gene is TRBV21-1, the J gene TRBJ2-5; TRBD1 is taken as the D call from the table, unchecked against the DNA. TRBV21-1 is flagged as a pseudogene. This CDR3 comprises 17 residues. The CDR3 loop reads CASSNREKGGVGETQYF. CDR3 DNA sequence: TGTGCCAGCAGCAATAGGGAGAAAGGGGGCGTGGGGGAGACCCAGTACTTC.

This clone was seen only once. The rearrangement joins TRBV9 to TRBJ2-1; D may be TRBD1 (5 bases). This CDR3 has 14 residues. Per germline, CDR1 SGDLS and CDR2 YYNGEE. The V end lost 0 bases, the J end lost 8 bases, and 12 bases lay between the germline ends. The chain's CDR3 is CASSVGPGMDEQFF. CDR3 coding DNA: TGTGCCAGCAGCGTAGGTCCAGGGATGGATGAGCAGTTCTTC.

By frequency in the sample, this clone is large. This chain uses TRBV6-1 with TRBJ1-1, with D unresolved. Germline V gene data show CDR1 as MNHNS and CDR2 as SASEGT. This CDR3 is built from 11 residues. V lost 4 bases and J lost 4, with 4 bases in between. CDR3 protein: CASSGATEAFF. CDR3 coding DNA: TGTGCCAGCAGTGGGGCCACTGAAGCTTTCTTT.

The chain joins TRBV15 to TRBJ2-1; D might be TRBD1 or TRBD2, each matching 5 bases. The CDR3 runs 16 residues. The germline CDR1 and CDR2 sequences are LNHNV and YYDKDF (reference sequence). V was pared by 2 bases and J by 8 bases, with 19 bases between. CDR3 nucleotide sequence: TGTGCCACCAGCAGATATGAGGGGTTTGGGACCCATGAGCAGTTCTTC. Encoded protein: CATSRYEGFGTHEQFF.

The chain joins TRBV18 to TRBJ1-1, with 10 bases fitting TRBD1. CDR3 length: 16 amino acids. Germline V gene sequence: CDR1 KGHSH, CDR2 LQKENI. V shed 3 bases and J 4 bases; nucleotides not matched to a gene: 8. DNA of the CDR3: TGTGCCAGCTCACCGATGTTGGGACAGGGGAGCACTGAAGCTTTCTTT. Translation: CASSPMLGQGSTEAFF.

V gene TRBV11-1 combines with J gene TRBJ2-2, with D tentatively TRBD2 (5 bases). This CDR3 comprises 16 residues. The germline gives CDR1 SGHAT, CDR2 FQDESV (reference sequence). Between the trimmed V and J ends, which lost 3 bases and 6 bases, there was a span of 17 bases. The CDR3 loop is CASSFTKSGISGELFF. For the CDR3, the DNA is TGTGCCAGCAGCTTCACTAAATCCGGGATATCCGGGGAGCTGTTTTTT.

This chain uses TRBV7-8 with TRBJ2-7; either TRBD1 or TRBD2 may fit D (6 bases each). The CDR3 is 16 amino acids. V gave up 5 bases and J gave up 0 bases, with 17 bases separating them. Germline V gene lookup returns CDR1 SGHVS and CDR2 FQNEAQ. The CDR3 DNA follows: TGTGCCAGCAGCCGCGCGGGGACGGGGGCCTCCTACGAGCAGTACTTC. This codes for CASSRAGTGASYEQYF.

The chain is built from TRBV28 and TRBJ1-2; possibly TRBD1 for D (6 bases). This CDR3 contains 17 residues. The germline V gene encodes CDR1 MDHEN and CDR2 SYDVKM. Trimming shortened V by 1 base and J by 2 bases, and 17 bases separated the two germline ends. CDR3 DNA: TGTGCCAGCAGTTTATTTACACTCCGGACAGTAAACTATGGCTACACCTTC. This gives the protein CASSLFTLRTVNYGYTF.

The chain is built from TRBV7-8 and TRBJ2-7; TRBD2 matches at 9 bases. V shed 5 bases, J shed 6 bases, and the junction held 11 bases outside the gene matches. The germline gives CDR1 SGHVS, CDR2 FQNEAQ. CDR3 length: 15 residues. CDR3 DNA sequence: TGTGCCAGCAGCCGACCCTTGCGGGAGGGCCCCGAGCAGTACTTC. The encoded protein is CASSRPLREGPEQYF.

With regard to this clone: One junction end disagrees with the germline gene, perhaps due to a read error. The rearrangement joins TRBV7-7 to TRBJ2-2; no firm D call. This CDR3 region has 13 residues. Germline V gene data show CDR1 as SSHAT and CDR2 as FNYEAQ (reference sequence). The CDR3 DNA follows: TGTGCTAGCAGCTTAGAACCGTCGGGGGAGCTGTTTTTT. Translating it yields CASSLEPSGELFF.

V is TRBV6-5 and J is TRBJ2-3, with D maybe TRBD1 (6 bases). Trimming left V 2 bases short and J 5 bases short, with 17 bases between. The CDR3 totals 16 residues. Germline loops: CDR1 MNHEY, CDR2 SVGAGI. The CDR3 protein is CASSYIRPRGLDTQYF. As DNA, the CDR3 is TGTGCCAGCAGTTACATCCGGCCCAGGGGTTTAGATACGCAGTATTTT.

The chain's CDR3 is CASSLQSNYNEQFF. DNA for the CDR3: TGTGCCAGCAGTCTTCAATCTAACTACAATGAGCAGTTCTTC. The chain has TRBV11-2 and TRBJ2-1; D gene unclear. Germline V gives CDR1 SGHAT, CDR2 FQNNGV. The V gene lost 6 bases and the J gene lost 3 bases, with 12 bases spanning the gap. The CDR3 has 14 residues.

The chain joins TRBV6-6 to TRBJ2-7; TRBD1 agrees at 10 bases. This CDR3 contains 12 residues. Germline CDR1 and CDR2: MNHNY and SVGAGI (reference sequence). Losses at the gene ends were 10 bases for V and 4 bases for J; bases not matched to a gene: 4. The CDR3 here is CATRQGAYEQYF. The CDR3 nucleotides read TGTGCCACCCGACAGGGGGCTTACGAGCAGTACTTC.

This clone was observed a handful of times. The chain links TRBV2 to TRBJ2-7, with 7 bases fitting TRBD1. CDR3 size: 13 residues. V shed 5 bases and J 3 bases; nucleotides not matched to a gene: 4. Germline V gene sequence: CDR1 SNHLY, CDR2 FYNNEI. CDR3 sequence reads: CASSRQGNYEQYF. CDR3 bases: TGTGCCAGCAGTCGACAGGGAAACTACGAGCAGTACTTC.